A selection of T cell receptor beta chains follows, all from one sample in a study of T-cell reconstitution after alpha-beta-depleted transplantation in children. In TCRdb, the PCR reads were re-called with MiXCR into one record per CDR3 protein. The table records about 260,000 distinct CDR3 sequences, roughly 10% of them present only once. The sample consisted of peripheral blood, taken 180 days after TCRalphabeta/CD19-depleted stem cell transplant. These receptors came from a male patient aged 2 to 10 who had a stem cell transplant for chronic granulomatous disease, so the T cells may come from the graft donor. Each CDR3 is given with its conserved first and last residue. D genes are given only for firm matches. Not every row has a clone size; where given, it reads once, few, many or a size class.

j_call | clone_size | d_call | cdr3_length | v_call | cdr3_nt | cdr3_aa
TRBJ2-1 | many | NA | 16 | TRBV9 | TGTGCCAGCAGCCCTCCGGGCCGACCACGGGGGAACGAGCAGTTCTTC | CASSPPGRPRGNEQFF
TRBJ1-2 | many | TRBD1 | 16 | TRBV6-5 | TGTGCCAGCAGGGGAACAGACAGGGTCGGGAGATATGGCTACACCTTC | CASRGTDRVGRYGYTF
TRBJ2-6 | many | NA | 18 | TRBV27 | TGTGCCAGCAGTTTAAGGCTTGCCTACCGCCCTGGGGCCAACGTCCTGACTTTC | CASSLRLAYRPGANVLTF
TRBJ2-1 | many | TRBD2 | 13 | TRBV28 | TGTGCCAGCAGGGGCGGGGGGGTCAATGAGCAGTTCTTC | CASRGGGVNEQFF
TRBJ2-3 | many | NA | 14 | TRBV13 | TGTGCCAGCAGCTTTGGGGGTCACACAGATACGCAGTATTTT | CASSFGGHTDTQYF
TRBJ2-5 | many | NA | 14 | TRBV20-1 | TGCAGTGCTAGTCGGACAGCCCCGGTGGAGACCCAGTACTTC | CSASRTAPVETQYF
TRBJ1-5 | many | TRBD1 | 14 | TRBV12-3/TRBV12-4 | TGTGCCAGCAGTCTGGGACAGGGAGGGCAGCCCCAGCATTTT | CASSLGQGGQPQHF
TRBJ1-4 | many | NA | 13 | TRBV7-8 | TGTGCCAGCAGCTTCCCGGGGGGTGAAAAACTGTTTTTT | CASSFPGGEKLFF
TRBJ1-5 | NA | NA | 15 | TRBV19 | TGTGCCAGTAGTGACCACACTTATAGCAATCAGCCCCAGCATTTT | CASSDHTYSNQPQHF
TRBJ2-1 | many | NA | 18 | TRBV4-3 | TGCGCCAGCAGCCAAGATCCCCAGGGGCGGGGGAAATACAATGAGCAGTTCTTC | CASSQDPQGRGKYNEQFF
TRBJ2-7 | many | NA | 13 | TRBV5-1 | TGCGCCAGCAGCTCAAGTCCGGCCCGCGAGCAGTACTTC | CASSSSPAREQYF
TRBJ2-1 | NA | NA | 15 | TRBV7-6 | TGTGCCAGCAGCTCCGGAGGCCCCGGAAACAATGAGCAGTTCTTC | CASSSGGPGNNEQFF
TRBJ1-3 | many | NA | 13 | TRBV7-9 | TGTGCCAGCAGCAACCTAAAGGGAAACACCATATATTTT | CASSNLKGNTIYF
TRBJ2-7 | few | NA | 14 | TRBV12-3/TRBV12-4 | TGTGCCAGCAGTGAAACCGGGACACCCACGGAGCAGTACTTC | CASSETGTPTEQYF
TRBJ2-1 | many | NA | 13 | TRBV20-1 | TGCAGTGCTGATAAGGTGAGGGCGGATGAGCAGTTCTTC | CSADKVRADEQFF
TRBJ1-2 | many | NA | 16 | TRBV4-1 | TGCGCCAGCAGCCAAGAGGACACACTATCTTTCTATGGCTACACCTTC | CASSQEDTLSFYGYTF
TRBJ1-2 | many | NA | 14 | TRBV5-6 | TGTGCCAGCAAGGGCCCAGGGGCGCGGTATGGCTACACCTTC | CASKGPGARYGYTF
TRBJ2-6 | many | NA | 20 | TRBV29-1 | TGCAGCGTTGTCCTACCCTCCGGGAAATTAACTTCCTCTGGGGCCAACGTCCTGACTTTC | CSVVLPSGKLTSSGANVLTF
TRBJ2-1 | many | NA | 15 | TRBV12-3/TRBV12-4 | TGTGCCAGCAGCTCGACGTCATTGGTGTACAATGAGCAGTTCTTC | CASSSTSLVYNEQFF
TRBJ2-2 | NA | NA | 14 | TRBV29-1 | TGCAGCGTTGATACAGGGAGGAACACCGGGGAGCTGTTTTTT | CSVDTGRNTGELFF
TRBJ1-4 | many | NA | 15 | TRBV7-3 | TGTGCCAGCAGCGCATATGGACGGGGGGCTGAAAAACTGTTTTTT | CASSAYGRGAEKLFF
TRBJ2-7 | many | TRBD2 | 14 | TRBV20-1 | TGCAGTGCTAGTGAAGGGACTAGAGCCTACGAGCAGTACTTC | CSASEGTRAYEQYF
TRBJ2-1 | many | NA | 15 | TRBV3-1 | TGTGCCAGCAGCCATCGTCTAGCGAGCTACAATGAGCAGTTCTTC | CASSHRLASYNEQFF
TRBJ1-2 | many | NA | 13 | TRBV20-1 | TGCAGTGCTAGAGTTCAGGGCGACTATGGCTACACCTTC | CSARVQGDYGYTF
TRBJ2-2 | many | NA | 15 | TRBV15 | TGTGCCACCAGCAGAGAGGAAGGGAGGCCCGGGGAGCTGTTTTTT | CATSREEGRPGELFF
TRBJ1-1 | few | NA | 14 | TRBV19 | TGTGCCAGTAACCCGACAGGCGCGCACACTGAAGCTTTCTTT | CASNPTGAHTEAFF
TRBJ1-1 | many | NA | 15 | TRBV5-1 | TGCGCCAGCAGCTTGATGGGAATAGGTAACACTGAAGCTTTCTTT | CASSLMGIGNTEAFF
TRBJ2-7 | many | TRBD2 | 14 | TRBV12-3/TRBV12-4 | TGTGCCAGCAACCCCGGGACTAGCAGCTACGAGCAGTACTTC | CASNPGTSSYEQYF
TRBJ2-2 | many | NA | 12 | TRBV5-1 | TGCGCCAGCAGCGACGGGACCGGGGAGCTGTTTTTT | CASSDGTGELFF
TRBJ2-7 | many | NA | 18 | TRBV12-3/TRBV12-4 | TGTGCCAGCAGTTTATGGAGGGGGGCCGCGACTAGTCTGTACGAGCAGTACTTC | CASSLWRGAATSLYEQYF
TRBJ2-2 | many | NA | 12 | TRBV6-5 | TGTGCCAGCAATCGGGGCGCCGGGGAGCTGTTTTTT | CASNRGAGELFF
TRBJ1-4 | many | NA | 14 | TRBV12-3/TRBV12-4 | TGTGCCAGCAGCCCAGACGGATATAATGAAAAACTGTTTTTT | CASSPDGYNEKLFF
TRBJ2-7 | many | TRBD2 | 13 | TRBV4-1 | TGCGCCAGCAGCCAAGTATTAGCGGGACCCCACTACTTC | CASSQVLAGPHYF
TRBJ2-1 | many | TRBD2 | 16 | TRBV7-2 | TGTGCCAGCAGCTTAGTCCCGGGGGGAGAGTACAATGAGCAGTTCTTC | CASSLVPGGEYNEQFF
TRBJ2-3 | many | TRBD1 | 13 | TRBV20-1 | TGCAGTGCTAGAATCGTCGGGACAGGGGAGCAGTATTTT | CSARIVGTGEQYF
TRBJ2-5 | few | TRBD2 | 17 | TRBV3-1 | TGTGCCAGCAGCCACTTGGGACTAGCGGGGGCCAAAGAGACCCAGTACTTC | CASSHLGLAGAKETQYF
TRBJ1-1 | NA | TRBD1 | 13 | TRBV29-1 | TGCAGCGTACACAGGGGGAGGGACACTGAAGCTTTCTTT | CSVHRGRDTEAFF
TRBJ2-1 | many | NA | 15 | TRBV12-3/TRBV12-4 | TGTGCCAGCAGCCTGGGGCCGGGGGCCTACAATGAGCAGTTCTTC | CASSLGPGAYNEQFF
TRBJ2-3 | many | TRBD2 | 17 | TRBV5-4 | TGTGCCAGCAGCATTGGGACTAGCGGGAGGAACACAGATACGCAGTATTTT | CASSIGTSGRNTDTQYF
TRBJ2-7 | many | TRBD1 | 13 | TRBV5-1 | TGCGCCAGCAGCTCGGACAGGGTGTACGAGCAGTACTTC | CASSSDRVYEQYF
TRBJ2-1 | many | NA | 13 | TRBV5-1 | TGCGCCAGCAGCTTGACAGTAAACAATGAGCAGTTCTTC | CASSLTVNNEQFF
TRBJ2-1 | many | TRBD1 | 16 | TRBV7-2 | TGTGCCAGCAGACGGCCGGGACAGGGAACTAACAATGAGCAGTTCTTC | CASRRPGQGTNNEQFF
TRBJ2-3 | NA | NA | 12 | TRBV11-2 | TGTGCCAGCAGCTTAGATCAGCGGACGCAGTATTTT | CASSLDQRTQYF
TRBJ2-7 | many | TRBD2 | 14 | TRBV5-1 | TGCGCCAGCAGCGGTAGCGGGTCACCCTACGAGCAGTACTTC | CASSGSGSPYEQYF
TRBJ2-7 | many | TRBD1 | 13 | TRBV20-1 | TGCAGTGCTAACGGACAGGCCCACTACGAGCAGTACTTC | CSANGQAHYEQYF
TRBJ2-3 | many | TRBD2 | 16 | TRBV2 | TGTGCCAGCAGTAAGACTAGCGGTTCTAGCACAGATACGCAGTATTTT | CASSKTSGSSTDTQYF
TRBJ2-4 | many | NA | 18 | TRBV20-1 | TGCAGTGCTAGAAATTGGATAGCTCAGGGAGACCGAAAAAACATTCAGTACTTC | CSARNWIAQGDRKNIQYF
TRBJ2-7 | many | NA | 11 | TRBV7-3 | TGTGCCAGCAGCTTCTGGTGGGAGCAGTACTTC | CASSFWWEQYF
TRBJ1-5 | many | NA | 14 | TRBV20-1 | TGCAGTGCTAGCCCCAGGGGAGGCAAGCAGCCCCAGCATTTT | CSASPRGGKQPQHF
TRBJ2-2 | NA | TRBD2 | 15 | TRBV19 | TGTGCCAGTAGCCTCCGGACTAGCGGGACCGGGGAGCTGTTTTTT | CASSLRTSGTGELFF
TRBJ1-1 | many | TRBD1 | 14 | TRBV7-8 | TGTGCCAGCACTCACAACAGGGGGGACACTGAAGCTTTCTTT | CASTHNRGDTEAFF
TRBJ2-4 | many | TRBD2 | 13 | TRBV20-1 | TGCAGTGCTTATAGCGGGAATTTAAACATTCAGTACTTC | CSAYSGNLNIQYF
TRBJ2-2 | many | TRBD1 | 15 | TRBV7-8 | TGTGCCAGCAGAGACACAGGGGTGGTGACCGGGGAGCTGTTTTTT | CASRDTGVVTGELFF